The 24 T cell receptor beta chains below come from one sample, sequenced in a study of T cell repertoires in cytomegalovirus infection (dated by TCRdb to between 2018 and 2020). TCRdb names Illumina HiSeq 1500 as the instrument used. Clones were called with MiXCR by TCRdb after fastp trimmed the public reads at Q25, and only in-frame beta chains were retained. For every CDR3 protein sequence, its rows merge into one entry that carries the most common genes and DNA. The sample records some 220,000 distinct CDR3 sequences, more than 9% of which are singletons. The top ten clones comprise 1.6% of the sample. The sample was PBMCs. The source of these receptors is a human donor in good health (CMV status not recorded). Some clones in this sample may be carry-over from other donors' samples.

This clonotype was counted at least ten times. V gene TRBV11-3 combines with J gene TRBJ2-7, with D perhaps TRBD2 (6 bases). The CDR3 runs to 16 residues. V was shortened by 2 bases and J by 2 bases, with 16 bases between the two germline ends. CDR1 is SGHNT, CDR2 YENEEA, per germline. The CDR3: CASSLSTLASTYEQYF. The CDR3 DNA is TGTGCCAGCAGCTTATCTACGCTAGCGTCTACCTACGAGCAGTACTTC.

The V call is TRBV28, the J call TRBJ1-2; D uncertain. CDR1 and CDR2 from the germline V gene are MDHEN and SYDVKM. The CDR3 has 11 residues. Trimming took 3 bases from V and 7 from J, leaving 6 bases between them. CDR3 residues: CASSLFGGYTF. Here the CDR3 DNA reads TGTGCCAGCAGTTTGTTTGGTGGCTACACCTTC.

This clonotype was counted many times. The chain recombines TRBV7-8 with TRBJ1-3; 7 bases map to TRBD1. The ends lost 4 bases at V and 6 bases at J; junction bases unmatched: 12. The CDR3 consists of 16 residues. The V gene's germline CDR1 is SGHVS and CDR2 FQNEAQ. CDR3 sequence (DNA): TGTGCCAGCAGCTCCCTCGGGTACAGGGGAAAAAACACCATATATTTT. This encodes CASSSLGYRGKNTIYF.

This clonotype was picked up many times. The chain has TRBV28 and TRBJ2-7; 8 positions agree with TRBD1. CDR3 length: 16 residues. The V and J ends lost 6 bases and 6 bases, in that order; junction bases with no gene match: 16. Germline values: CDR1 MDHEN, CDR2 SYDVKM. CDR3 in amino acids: CASRPSPGTGTREQYF. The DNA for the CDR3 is TGTGCCAGCAGACCTTCCCCCGGGACAGGAACTCGCGAGCAGTACTTC.

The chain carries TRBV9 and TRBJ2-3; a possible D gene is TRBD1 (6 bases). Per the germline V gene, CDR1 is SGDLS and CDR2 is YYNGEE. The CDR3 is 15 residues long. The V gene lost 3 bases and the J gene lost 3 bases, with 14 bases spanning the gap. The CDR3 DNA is TGTGCCAGCAGCGCTACAGGGAAGGGGACAGATACGCAGTATTTT. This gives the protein CASSATGKGTDTQYF.

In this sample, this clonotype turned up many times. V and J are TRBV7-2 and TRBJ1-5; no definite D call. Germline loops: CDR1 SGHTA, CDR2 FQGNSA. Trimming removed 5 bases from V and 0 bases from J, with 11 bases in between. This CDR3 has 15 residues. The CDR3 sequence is CASSGGEYSNQPQHF. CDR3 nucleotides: TGTGCCAGCAGCGGTGGGGAGTATAGCAATCAGCCCCAGCATTTT.

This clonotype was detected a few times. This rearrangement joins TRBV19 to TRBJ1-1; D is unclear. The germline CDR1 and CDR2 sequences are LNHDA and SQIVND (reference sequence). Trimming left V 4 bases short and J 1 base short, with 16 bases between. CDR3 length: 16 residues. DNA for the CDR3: TGTGCCAGTAGTACCCCCCTCACAGCAGGGAACACTGAAGCTTTCTTT. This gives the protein CASSTPLTAGNTEAFF.

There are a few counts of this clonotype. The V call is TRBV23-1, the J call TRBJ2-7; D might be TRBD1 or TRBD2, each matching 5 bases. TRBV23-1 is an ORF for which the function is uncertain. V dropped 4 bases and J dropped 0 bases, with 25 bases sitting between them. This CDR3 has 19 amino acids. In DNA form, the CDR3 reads TGCGCCAGCAGTCCTGACTTCTTAGCTCCCGGGACCGACTCCTACGAGCAGTACTTC. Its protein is CASSPDFLAPGTDSYEQYF.

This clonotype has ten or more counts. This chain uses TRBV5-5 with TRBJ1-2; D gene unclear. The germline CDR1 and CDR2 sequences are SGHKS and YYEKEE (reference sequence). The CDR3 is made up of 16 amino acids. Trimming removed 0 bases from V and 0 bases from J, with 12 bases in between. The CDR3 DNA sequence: TGTGCCAGCAGCTTGGAGGGAGGGCCAGCTAACTATGGCTACACCTTC. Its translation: CASSLEGGPANYGYTF.

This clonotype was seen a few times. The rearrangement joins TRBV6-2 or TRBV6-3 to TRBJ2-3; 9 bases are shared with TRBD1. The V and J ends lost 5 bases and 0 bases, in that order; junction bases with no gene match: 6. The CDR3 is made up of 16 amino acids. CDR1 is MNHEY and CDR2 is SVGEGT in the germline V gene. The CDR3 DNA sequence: TGTGCCAGCAGTCCTCGACAGGGGGTTAGCACAGATACGCAGTATTTT. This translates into CASSPRQGVSTDTQYF.

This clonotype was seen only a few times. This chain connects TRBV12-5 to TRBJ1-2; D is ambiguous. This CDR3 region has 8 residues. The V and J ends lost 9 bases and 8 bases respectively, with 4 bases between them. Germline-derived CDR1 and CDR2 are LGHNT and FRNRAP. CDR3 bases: TGTGCTAGCGAGGGCTACACCTTC. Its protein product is CASEGYTF.

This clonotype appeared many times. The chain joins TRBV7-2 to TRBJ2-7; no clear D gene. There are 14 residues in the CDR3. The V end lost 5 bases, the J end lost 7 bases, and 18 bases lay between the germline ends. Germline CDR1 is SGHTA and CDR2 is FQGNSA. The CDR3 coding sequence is TGTGCCAGCAGCACAAGGACCCCCTTGATAGAGCAGTACTTC. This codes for CASSTRTPLIEQYF.

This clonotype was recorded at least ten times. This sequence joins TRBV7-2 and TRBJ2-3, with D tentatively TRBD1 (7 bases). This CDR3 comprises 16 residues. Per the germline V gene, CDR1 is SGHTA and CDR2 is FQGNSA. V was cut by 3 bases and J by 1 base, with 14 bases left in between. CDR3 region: CASSFGQGEGTDTQYF. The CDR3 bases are TGTGCCAGCAGCTTCGGTCAGGGGGAGGGCACAGATACGCAGTATTTT.

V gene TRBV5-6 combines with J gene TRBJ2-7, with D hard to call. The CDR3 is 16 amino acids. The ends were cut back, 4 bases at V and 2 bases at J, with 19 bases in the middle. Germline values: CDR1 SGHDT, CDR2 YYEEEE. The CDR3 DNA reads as TGTGCCAGCAGCCCTACCTTGGACGGTTCAACCTACGAGCAGTACTTC. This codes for CASSPTLDGSTYEQYF.

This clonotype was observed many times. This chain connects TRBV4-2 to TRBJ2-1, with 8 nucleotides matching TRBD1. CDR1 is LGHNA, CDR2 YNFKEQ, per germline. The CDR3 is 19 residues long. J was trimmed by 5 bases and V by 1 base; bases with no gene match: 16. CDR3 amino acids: CASSQVRMATGAMDNEQFF. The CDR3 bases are TGTGCCAGCAGCCAAGTCCGGATGGCGACAGGGGCAATGGACAATGAGCAGTTCTTC.

CDR3 residues: CASSYSRAQGRSLQYF. The DNA for the CDR3 is TGTGCCAGCAGTTACTCGAGGGCCCAGGGGAGGTCCCTTCAGTACTTC. V usage is TRBV6-2 or TRBV6-3 and J usage is TRBJ2-4; D assignment may be TRBD1 or TRBD2 (6 bases each). Trimming removed 0 bases at V and 11 bases at J, with 20 bases between. This CDR3 contains 16 residues. Germline V gives CDR1 MNHEY, CDR2 SVGEGT.

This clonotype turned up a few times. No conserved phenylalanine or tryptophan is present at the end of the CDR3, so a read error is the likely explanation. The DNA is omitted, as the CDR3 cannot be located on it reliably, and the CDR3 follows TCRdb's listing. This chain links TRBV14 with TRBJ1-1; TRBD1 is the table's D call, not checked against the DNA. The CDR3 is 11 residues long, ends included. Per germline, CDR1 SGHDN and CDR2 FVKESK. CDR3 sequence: CASSQAIRGAP.

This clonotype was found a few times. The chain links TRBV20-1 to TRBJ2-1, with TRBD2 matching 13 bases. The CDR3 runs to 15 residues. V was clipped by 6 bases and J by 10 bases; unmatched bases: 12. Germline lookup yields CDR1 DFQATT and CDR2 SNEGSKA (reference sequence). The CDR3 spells CSAVPGTSGVKEQFF. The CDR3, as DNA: TGCAGTGCCGTGCCCGGGACTAGCGGGGTTAAGGAGCAGTTCTTC.

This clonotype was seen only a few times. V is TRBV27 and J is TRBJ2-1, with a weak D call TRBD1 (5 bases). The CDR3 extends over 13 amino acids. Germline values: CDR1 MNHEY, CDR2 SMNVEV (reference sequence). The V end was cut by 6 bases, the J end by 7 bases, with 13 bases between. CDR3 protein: CASSVTVENEQFF. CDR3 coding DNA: TGTGCCAGCAGCGTGACAGTCGAGAATGAGCAGTTCTTC.

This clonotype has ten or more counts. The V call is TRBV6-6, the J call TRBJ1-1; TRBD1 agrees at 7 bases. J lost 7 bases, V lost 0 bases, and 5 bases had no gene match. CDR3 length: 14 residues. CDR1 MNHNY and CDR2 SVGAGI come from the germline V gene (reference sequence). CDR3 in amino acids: CASSYSGGVGEAFF. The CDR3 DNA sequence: TGTGCCAGCAGTTACTCAGGGGGCGTGGGTGAAGCTTTCTTT.

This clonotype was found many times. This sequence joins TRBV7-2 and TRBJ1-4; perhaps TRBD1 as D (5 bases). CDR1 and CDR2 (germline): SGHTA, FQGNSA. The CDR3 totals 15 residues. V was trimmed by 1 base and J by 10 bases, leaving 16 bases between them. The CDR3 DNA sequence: TGTGCCAGCAGCTTAGGGTCTTCACAGGCCGCAAAACTGTTTTTT. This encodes CASSLGSSQAAKLFF.

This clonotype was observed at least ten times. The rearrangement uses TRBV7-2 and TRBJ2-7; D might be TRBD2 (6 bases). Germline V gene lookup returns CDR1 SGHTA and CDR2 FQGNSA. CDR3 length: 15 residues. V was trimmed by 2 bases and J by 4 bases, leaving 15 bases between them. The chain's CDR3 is CASSLTRDGRYEQYF. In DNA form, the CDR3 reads TGTGCCAGCAGCTTAACGCGGGACGGCAGATACGAGCAGTACTTC.

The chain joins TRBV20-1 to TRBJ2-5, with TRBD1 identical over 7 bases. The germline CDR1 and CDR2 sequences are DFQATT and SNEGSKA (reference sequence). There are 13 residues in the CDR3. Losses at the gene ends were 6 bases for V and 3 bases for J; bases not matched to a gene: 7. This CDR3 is CSALGQGEETQYF. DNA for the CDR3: TGCAGTGCCCTGGGGCAGGGGGAAGAGACCCAGTACTTC.

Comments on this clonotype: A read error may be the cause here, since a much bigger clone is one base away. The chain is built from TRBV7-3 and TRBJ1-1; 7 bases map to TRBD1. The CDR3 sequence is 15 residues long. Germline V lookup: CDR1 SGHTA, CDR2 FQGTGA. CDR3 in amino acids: CAGSLKTGSGTEAFF. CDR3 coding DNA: TGTGCCGGCAGCTTAAAGACAGGGAGCGGTACTGAAGCTTTCTTT.